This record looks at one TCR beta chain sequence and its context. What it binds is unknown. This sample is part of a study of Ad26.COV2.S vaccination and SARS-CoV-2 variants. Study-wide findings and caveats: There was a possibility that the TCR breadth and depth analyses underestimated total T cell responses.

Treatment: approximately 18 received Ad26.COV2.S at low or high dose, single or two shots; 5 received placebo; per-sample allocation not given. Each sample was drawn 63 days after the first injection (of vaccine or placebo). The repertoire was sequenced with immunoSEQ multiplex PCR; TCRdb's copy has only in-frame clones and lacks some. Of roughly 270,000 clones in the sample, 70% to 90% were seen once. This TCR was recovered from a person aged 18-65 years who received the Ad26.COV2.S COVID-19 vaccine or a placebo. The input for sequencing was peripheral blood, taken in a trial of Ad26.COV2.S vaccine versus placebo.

The CDR3 is CSAGTGNQPQHF. For the CDR3, the DNA is TGCAGCGCCGGGACAGGAAATCAGCCCCAGCATTTT. The chain carries TRBV29-1 and TRBJ1-5, with 8 nucleotides matching TRBD1. CDR1 and CDR2 (germline): SQVTM, ANQGSEA. The CDR3 sequence is 12 residues long. J lost 4 bases, V lost 7 bases, and 3 bases had no gene match.